This T cell receptor (beta chain) was observed in a study of blood T cell repertoires in COVID-19. The repertoire was sequenced with immunoSEQ multiplex PCR; TCRdb's copy has only in-frame clones and lacks some. The sample consists of around 60,000 clones, 75% to 95% of them appearing once. The CDR3 is 15 amino acids. Trimming took 2 bases from V and 4 from J; bases not matched to a gene: 4. Germline V gives CDR1 SGHAT, CDR2 FQNNGV. The source of this sequence is an elderly woman with active COVID-19. The V call is TRBV11-2, the J call TRBJ1-4; 7 nucleotides align to TRBD1. Sequencing was carried out using peripheral blood. The CDR3 region is CASSLLTGDNEKLFF. In nucleotides, the CDR3 is TGTGCCAGCAGCTTATTAACAGGGGATAATGAAAAACTGTTTTTT.